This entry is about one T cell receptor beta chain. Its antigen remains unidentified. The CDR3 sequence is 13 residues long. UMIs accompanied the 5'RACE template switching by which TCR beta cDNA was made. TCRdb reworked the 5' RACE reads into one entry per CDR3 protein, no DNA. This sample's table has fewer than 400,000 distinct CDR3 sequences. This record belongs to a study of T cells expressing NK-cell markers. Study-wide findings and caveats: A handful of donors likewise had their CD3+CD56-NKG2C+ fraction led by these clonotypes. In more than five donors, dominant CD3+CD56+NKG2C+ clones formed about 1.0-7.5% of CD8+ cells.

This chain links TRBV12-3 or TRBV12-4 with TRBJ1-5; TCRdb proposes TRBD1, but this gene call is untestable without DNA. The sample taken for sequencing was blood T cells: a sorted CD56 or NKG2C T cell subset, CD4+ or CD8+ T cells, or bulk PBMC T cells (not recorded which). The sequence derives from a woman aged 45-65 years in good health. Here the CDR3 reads CASKGTGNQPQHF.